This T cell receptor (beta chain) was identified in a study of Graves' ophthalmopathy and Graves' hyperthyroidism. The wider study: The collection of peripheral blood took place at initial diagnosis, before any treatment. Broader study findings: Distinction of ophthalmopathy from stable hyperthyroidism by a 13-signature model reached approximately 88% sensitivity and just under 84% specificity. Blood shared most expanded thyroid clonotypes above 0.001 frequency. The model's ophthalmopathy progression predictions had less than 71% sensitivity and less than 85% specificity.

For repertoire sequencing, the TCR beta CDR3 regions were amplified from RNA transcripts. Second-round multiplex PCR came after first-round RT-PCR with HTBI primers. In TCRdb, the multiplex PCR reads were re-called with MiXCR into one record per CDR3 protein. This sample carries some 350,000 distinct CDR3 sequences, about 18% of them seen once, and the ten largest clones take roughly 2.3%. This CDR3 spans 17 amino acids. V lost 6 bases, J lost 2 bases, and 14 bases stayed unmatched. In this sample, this clonotype turned up many times. No antigen is known for it. The V and J genes are TRBV12-3 or TRBV12-4 and TRBJ2-7; TRBD2 matches 9 bases. The sample consisted of peripheral blood. This receptor was identified in an adult woman with stable Graves' hyperthyroidism. Here the CDR3 DNA reads TGTGCCAGCAGGGGGGTAGCGGGAGCTGGGGGGACCTACGAGCAGTACTTC. As protein: CASRGVAGAGGTYEQYF.